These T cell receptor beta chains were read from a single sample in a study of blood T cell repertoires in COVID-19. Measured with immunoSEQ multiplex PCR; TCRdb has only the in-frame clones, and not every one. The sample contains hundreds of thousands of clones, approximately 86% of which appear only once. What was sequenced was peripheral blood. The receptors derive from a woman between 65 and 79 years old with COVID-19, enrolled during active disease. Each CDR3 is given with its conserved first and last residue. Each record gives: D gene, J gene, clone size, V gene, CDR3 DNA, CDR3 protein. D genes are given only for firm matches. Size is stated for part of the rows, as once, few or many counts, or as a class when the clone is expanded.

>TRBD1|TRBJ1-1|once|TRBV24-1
TGTGCCACCAGTGATAACGGACAGGACCAAGCTTTCTTT
CATSDNGQDQAFF
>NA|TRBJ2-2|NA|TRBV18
TGTGCCAGCTCACAAACAGGGTCCGGGGAGCTGTTTTTT
CASSQTGSGELFF
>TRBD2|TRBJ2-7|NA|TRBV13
TGTGCCAGCAGCATCACCGGGGGGAGATACGAGCAGTACTTC
CASSITGGRYEQYF
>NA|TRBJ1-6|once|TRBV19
TGTGCCAGTAGGATGGGGGCTAGGGATTCACCCCTCCACTTT
CASRMGARDSPLHF
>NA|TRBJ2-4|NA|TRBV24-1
TGTGCCACCATCCCGGTTGCCTCCTCGCTAGCCAAAAACATTCAGTACTTC
CATIPVASSLAKNIQYF
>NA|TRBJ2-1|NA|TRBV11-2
TGTGCCAGCAGCTTTCAAGGGGGAGGGTCCTACAATGAGCAGTTCTTC
CASSFQGGGSYNEQFF
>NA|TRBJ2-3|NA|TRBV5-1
TGCGCCAGCAGCTTGGACAGGTCAGAGGATACGCAGTATTTT
CASSLDRSEDTQYF
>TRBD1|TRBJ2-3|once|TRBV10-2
TGCGCCGCGTCGGGACAGGGGGCGTCAGATACGCAGTATTTT
CAASGQGASDTQYF
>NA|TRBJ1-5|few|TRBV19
TGTGCCAGTAGTAGCAGGACAGAGGTTAGCAATCAGCCCCAGCATTTT
CASSSRTEVSNQPQHF
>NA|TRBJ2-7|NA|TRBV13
TGTGCCAGCAGCTTCACAGGGCCGACTGGCGAGCAGTACTTC
CASSFTGPTGEQYF
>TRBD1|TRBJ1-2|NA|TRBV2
TGTGCCAGCAAGGAGGACAGGGTGGGTTGGGGCTACACCTTC
CASKEDRVGWGYTF
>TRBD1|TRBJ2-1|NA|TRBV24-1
TGTGCCACCAGTGACCGGAGACTGCGACCGGGACAGCCGTACAATGAGCAGTTCTTC
CATSDRRLRPGQPYNEQFF
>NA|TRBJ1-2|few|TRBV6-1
TGTGCCAGCAGTGATACCTCGGAAGGTAGGCGGCATGGCTACACCTTC
CASSDTSEGRRHGYTF
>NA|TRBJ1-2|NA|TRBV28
TGTGCCAGCAGTCTCGGACAGTCTAACTATGGCTACACCTTC
CASSLGQSNYGYTF
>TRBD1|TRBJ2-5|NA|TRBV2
TGTGCCAGCAGTCTTTCCTCCGGGACAGGGTACCAAGAGACCCAGTACTTC
CASSLSSGTGYQETQYF
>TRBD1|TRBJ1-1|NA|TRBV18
TGTGCCAGCTACCCGGGACAGGATAACACTGAAGCTTTCTTT
CASYPGQDNTEAFF
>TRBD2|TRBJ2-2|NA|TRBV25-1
TGTGCCAGCGGAAGACTAGCGGGGGGGCCATACGGGGAGCTGTTTTTT
CASGRLAGGPYGELFF
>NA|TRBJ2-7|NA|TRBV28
TGTGCCACCTCAACTACCGGGAGCTTCGAGCAGTACTTC
CATSTTGSFEQYF
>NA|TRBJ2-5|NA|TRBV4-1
TGCGCCAGCAGCACTACAGGTCTTCAAGAGACCCAGTACTTC
CASSTTGLQETQYF
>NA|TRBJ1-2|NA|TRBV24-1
TGTGCCACCAGTAAGAGTGCCTATGGCTACACCTTC
CATSKSAYGYTF
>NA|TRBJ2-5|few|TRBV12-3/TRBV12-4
TGTGCCAGCAGGCCGCCGGGTGGAGAGACCCAGTACTTC
CASRPPGGETQYF
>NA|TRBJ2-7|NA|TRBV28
TGTGCCAGCAGTGTGCAGGGGGGCTGGTCCTACGAGCAGTACTTC
CASSVQGGWSYEQYF
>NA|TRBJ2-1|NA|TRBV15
TGTGCCACCAGCCCACTAAGCTCCTACAATGAGCAGTTCTTC
CATSPLSSYNEQFF